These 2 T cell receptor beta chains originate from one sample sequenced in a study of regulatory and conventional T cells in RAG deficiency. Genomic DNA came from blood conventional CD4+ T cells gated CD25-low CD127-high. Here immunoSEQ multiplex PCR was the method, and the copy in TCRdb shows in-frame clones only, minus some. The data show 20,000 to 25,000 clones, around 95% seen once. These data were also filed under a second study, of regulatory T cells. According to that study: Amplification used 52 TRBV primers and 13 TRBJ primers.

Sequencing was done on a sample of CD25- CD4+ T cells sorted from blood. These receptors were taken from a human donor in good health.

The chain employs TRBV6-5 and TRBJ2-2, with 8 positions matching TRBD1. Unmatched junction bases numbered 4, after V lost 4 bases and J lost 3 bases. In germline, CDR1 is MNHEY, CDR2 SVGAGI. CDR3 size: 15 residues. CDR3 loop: CASSSIQGDTGELFF. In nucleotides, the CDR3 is TGTGCCAGCAGTTCTATACAGGGGGACACCGGGGAGCTGTTTTTT.

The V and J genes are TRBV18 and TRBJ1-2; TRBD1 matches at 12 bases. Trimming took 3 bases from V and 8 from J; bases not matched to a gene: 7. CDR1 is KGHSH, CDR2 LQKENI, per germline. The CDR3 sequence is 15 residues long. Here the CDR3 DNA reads TGTGCCAGCTCACCTCCCGGGACAGGGGGCATGGGCTACACCTTC. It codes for CASSPPGTGGMGYTF.